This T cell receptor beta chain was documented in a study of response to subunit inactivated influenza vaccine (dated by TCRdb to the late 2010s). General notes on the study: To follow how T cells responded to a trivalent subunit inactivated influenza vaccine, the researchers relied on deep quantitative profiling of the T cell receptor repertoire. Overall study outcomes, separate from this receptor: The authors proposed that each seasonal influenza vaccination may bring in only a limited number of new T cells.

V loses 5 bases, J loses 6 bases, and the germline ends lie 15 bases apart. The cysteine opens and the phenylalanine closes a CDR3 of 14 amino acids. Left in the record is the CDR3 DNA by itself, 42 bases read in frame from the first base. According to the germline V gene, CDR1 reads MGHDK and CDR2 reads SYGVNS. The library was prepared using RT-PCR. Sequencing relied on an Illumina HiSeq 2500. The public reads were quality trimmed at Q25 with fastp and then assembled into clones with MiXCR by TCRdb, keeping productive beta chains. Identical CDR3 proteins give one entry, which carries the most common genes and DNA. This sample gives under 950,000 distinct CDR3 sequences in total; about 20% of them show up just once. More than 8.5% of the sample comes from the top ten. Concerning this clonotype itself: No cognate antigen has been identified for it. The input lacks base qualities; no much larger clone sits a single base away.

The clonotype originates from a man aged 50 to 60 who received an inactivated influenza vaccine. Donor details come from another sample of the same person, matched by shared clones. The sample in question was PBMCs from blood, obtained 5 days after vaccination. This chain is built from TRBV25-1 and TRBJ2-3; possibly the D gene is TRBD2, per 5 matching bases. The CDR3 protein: CASSSGGLQDTQYF. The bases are TGTGCCAGCAGTAGTGGAGGATTGCAGGATACGCAGTATTTT. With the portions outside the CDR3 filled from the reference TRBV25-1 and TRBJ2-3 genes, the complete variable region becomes EADIYQTPRYLVIGTGKKITLECSQTMGHDKMYWYQQDPGMELHLIHYSYGVNSTEKGDLSSESTVSRIRTEHFPLTLESARPSHTSQYLCASSSGGLQDTQYFGPGTRLTVL.